This TCR beta chain was recovered during a study of blood T cell repertoires in COVID-19. Across the study: Sites across the United States, Italy and Spain contributed samples from acute and convalescent COVID-19.

Germline assignment: CDR1 LNHDA and CDR2 SQIVND (reference sequence). This CDR3 has 15 residues. The V segment lost 5 bases and the J segment 2 bases; nucleotides outside the gene matches: 8. Original handling: Cell counts per sample came from amplifying reference gene primers. TCRdb's table, derived via immunoSEQ multiplex PCR, lists solely in-frame clones and lacks some. That table furnishes V, J and clone size, whereas the DNA furnished D and trimming. The sample holds roughly 300,000 clones; about 90% are singletons and the top ten take about 6%. Either two negative PCRs, clearance, or symptom resolution qualified Cohort 3 donors as recovered.

The receptor was derived from a woman aged 30 to 39 who had recovered from COVID-19. This sequence joins TRBV19 and TRBJ2-7; 8 bases map to TRBD1. The sequenced sample consisted of PBMCs or T cells enriched from blood (not recorded which). In DNA form, the CDR3 reads TGTGCCAGTAGTCCAATTCGGGACAGGCCCTACGAGCAGTACTTC. Protein product: CASSPIRDRPYEQYF.